Below are 5 T cell receptor beta chains sequenced from a single sample in a study of OX40 agonist ivuxolimab in advanced cancers. Clones were sequenced by immunoSEQ multiplex PCR, and TCRdb holds only the in-frame ones, with some missing. The sample consists of approximately 70,000 clones, 70% to 90% of them appearing once. Sequences were derived from CD4+ or CD8+ T cells sorted from blood, sampled in a trial of the OX40 agonist ivuxolimab. Receptors originate from an adult with an advanced solid tumor such as melanoma, head and neck, liver or kidney cancer.

This clone was seen more than once but under ten times. The chain links TRBV14 to TRBJ2-7, with D possibly TRBD1 on 6 matching bases. The V end lost 1 base, the J end lost 2 bases, and 15 bases lay between the germline ends. Germline V gene sequence: CDR1 SGHDN, CDR2 FVKESK. The CDR3 has 16 residues. Here the CDR3 reads CASSQAPGQGPYEQYF. The CDR3 coding sequence is TGTGCCAGCAGCCAAGCTCCGGGACAAGGTCCCTACGAGCAGTACTTC.

The V and J genes are TRBV5-8 and TRBJ2-2; 8 bases are a match to TRBD1. Trimming removed 3 bases from V and 4 bases from J; junction bases left unmatched: 5. This CDR3 has 15 residues. Per the germline V gene, CDR1 is SGHTS and CDR2 is YDEGEE. The CDR3: CASSSGGAGTGELFF. CDR3 in DNA: TGTGCCAGCAGCTCAGGGGGCGCGGGCACCGGGGAGCTGTTTTTT.

The rearrangement joins TRBV5-1 to TRBJ2-5; no definite D call. The CDR3 extends over 15 amino acids. CDR1 and CDR2 from the germline V gene are SGHRS and YFSETQ. The V end was cut by 2 bases, the J end by 2 bases, with 13 bases between. CDR3 bases: TGCGCCAGCAGCTTATCCAGCGTGTTTCAAGAGACCCAGTACTTC. Residues: CASSLSSVFQETQYF.

Concerning this clone itself: The sample holds other DNA sequences that translate to the same CDR3. CDR3 DNA: TGTGCCAGCAGTTTGACAGTCTATGGCTACACCTTC. It is translated as CASSLTVYGYTF. The chain uses TRBV28 and TRBJ1-2; maybe TRBD1 (5 bases). This CDR3 has 12 residues. CDR1 and CDR2 from the germline V gene are MDHEN and SYDVKM. Trimming removed 3 bases from V and 4 bases from J, with 6 bases in between.

The chain joins TRBV29-1 to TRBJ1-2; a weak D match, TRBD1 (6 bases). This CDR3 is 12 amino acids long. In germline, CDR1 is SQVTM, CDR2 ANQGSEA. V gave up 6 bases and J gave up 5 bases, with 13 bases separating them. The CDR3 DNA reads TGCAGCGTAGTCACAGGGAAATATGGCTACACCTTC. It codes for CSVVTGKYGYTF.